This passage covers 4 T cell receptor beta chains from one sample sequenced in a study of T cell responses to AZD1222 COVID-19 vaccine. Profiling relied on immunoSEQ multiplex PCR, and the TCRdb table lists in-frame clones only, not all of them. The table lists 140,000 to 150,000 clones, approximately 91% of them singletons. This specimen was peripheral blood, taken 28 days after the second AZD1222 dose. These TCRs come from an adult who received the AZD1222 COVID-19 vaccine.

The chain has TRBV27 and TRBJ2-1; TRBD2 matches 9 bases. This CDR3 is built from 16 residues. The V segment lost 5 bases and the J segment 4 bases; nucleotides outside the gene matches: 9. Germline CDR1 is MNHEY and CDR2 is SMNVEV (reference sequence). CDR3 sequence: CASSPRLAGGYNEQFF. In DNA, the CDR3 is TGTGCCAGCAGTCCCCGATTGGCGGGGGGGTACAATGAGCAGTTCTTC.

The chain joins TRBV5-8 to TRBJ1-1, with D perhaps TRBD1 (5 bases). The CDR3 totals 14 residues. The V end lost 7 bases, the J end lost 4 bases, and 17 bases lay between the germline ends. Germline CDR1 and CDR2: SGHTS and YDEGEE. The CDR3 sequence: CASCGRQGATEAFF. The CDR3 coding sequence is TGTGCCAGCTGTGGTCGGCAGGGAGCCACTGAAGCTTTCTTT.

V gene TRBV5-1 combines with J gene TRBJ2-7; D may correspond to TRBD1 or TRBD2 (5 bases each). Deletions cut 4 bases from V and 1 base from J, with 15 bases between. The CDR3 consists of 15 residues. The germline V gene has CDR1 SGHRS and CDR2 YFSETQ. The CDR3 protein is CASSPGQIRSYEQYF. The DNA for the CDR3 is TGCGCCAGCAGCCCGGGGCAGATTCGGTCCTACGAGCAGTACTTC.

The rearrangement uses TRBV27 and TRBJ1-2, with TRBD1 as a possible D gene (5 bases). The V end was cut by 7 bases, the J end by 1 base, with 16 bases between. The CDR3 has 15 amino acids. Germline V gives CDR1 MNHEY, CDR2 SMNVEV (reference sequence). The CDR3 coding sequence is TGTGCCAGCATCTGGGGAGGGGAGGATAACTATGGCTACACCTTC. It specifies CASIWGGEDNYGYTF.